This T cell receptor beta chain stems from a study of cytomegalovirus exposure and HLA in healthy donors. Study in general: Out of about 180 million T cells, an earlier analysis found around 120 million unique TCR beta sequences in total.

In regard to this clone: Its cognate antigen is unknown.

Trimming cost V 1 base and J 3 bases, with 11 bases left between them. Germline V gene data show CDR1 as SGHRS and CDR2 as YFSETQ. The CDR3 loop spans 15 amino acids. Broader study findings: For TCR beta chains, V- and J-gene trimming was later linked to a missense DCLRE1C variant.

PCR was performed using 60 Vbeta and 13 Jbeta primers. Clones were read by immunoSEQ multiplex PCR, and TCRdb kept only the in-frame ones, dropping some. The table lists roughly 130,000 clones, about three quarters of them singletons. The sequenced material came from PBMCs. The V and J genes are TRBV5-1 and TRBJ2-1, with D possibly being TRBD1 (5 bases). The TCR originated in a human donor in good health. This CDR3 is CASSLLGQNYNEQFF. In DNA, the CDR3 is TGCGCCAGCAGCTTGTTGGGGCAGAACTACAATGAGCAGTTCTTC.